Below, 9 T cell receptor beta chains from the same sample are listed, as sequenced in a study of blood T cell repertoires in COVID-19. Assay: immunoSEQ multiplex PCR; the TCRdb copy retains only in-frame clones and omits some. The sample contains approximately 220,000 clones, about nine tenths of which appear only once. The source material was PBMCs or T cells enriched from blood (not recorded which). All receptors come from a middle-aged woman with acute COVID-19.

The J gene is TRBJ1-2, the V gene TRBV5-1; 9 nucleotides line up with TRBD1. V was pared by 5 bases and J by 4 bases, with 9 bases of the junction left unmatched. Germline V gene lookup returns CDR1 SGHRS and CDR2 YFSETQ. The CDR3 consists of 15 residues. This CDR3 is CASRSPGQGSYGYTF. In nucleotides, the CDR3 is TGCGCCAGCAGATCACCGGGACAGGGTAGCTATGGCTACACCTTC.

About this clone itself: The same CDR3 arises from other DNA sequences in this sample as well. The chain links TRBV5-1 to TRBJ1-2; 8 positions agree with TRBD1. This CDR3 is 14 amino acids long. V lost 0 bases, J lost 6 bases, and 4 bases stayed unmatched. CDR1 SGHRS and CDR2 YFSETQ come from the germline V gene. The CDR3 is CASSLAQGADGYTF. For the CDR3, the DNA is TGCGCCAGCAGCTTGGCGCAGGGGGCGGATGGCTACACCTTC.

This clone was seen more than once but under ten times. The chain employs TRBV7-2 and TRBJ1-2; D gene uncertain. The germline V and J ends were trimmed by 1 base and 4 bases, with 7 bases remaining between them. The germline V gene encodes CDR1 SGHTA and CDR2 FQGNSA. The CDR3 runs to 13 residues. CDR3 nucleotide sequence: TGTGCCAGCAGCTTAGAAGCCTCCTATGGCTACACCTTC. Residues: CASSLEASYGYTF.

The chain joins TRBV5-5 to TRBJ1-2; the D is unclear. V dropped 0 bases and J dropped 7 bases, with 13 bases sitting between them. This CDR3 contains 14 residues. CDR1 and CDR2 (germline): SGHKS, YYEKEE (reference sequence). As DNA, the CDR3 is TGTGCCAGCAGCTTGGATCGCACCAGCGGTGGCTACACCTTC. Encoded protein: CASSLDRTSGGYTF.

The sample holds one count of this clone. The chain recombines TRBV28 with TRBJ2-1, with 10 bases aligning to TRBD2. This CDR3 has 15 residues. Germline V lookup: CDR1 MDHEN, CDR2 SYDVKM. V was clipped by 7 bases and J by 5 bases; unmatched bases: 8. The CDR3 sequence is CASNTAGGLNNEQFF. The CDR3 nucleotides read TGTGCCAGCAACACAGCGGGGGGGCTGAACAATGAGCAGTTCTTC.

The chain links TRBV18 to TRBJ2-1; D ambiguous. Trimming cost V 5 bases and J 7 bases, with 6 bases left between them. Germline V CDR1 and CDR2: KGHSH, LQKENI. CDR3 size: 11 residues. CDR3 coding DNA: TGTGCCAGCTCAGAGATGAATGAGCAGTTCTTC. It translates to CASSEMNEQFF.

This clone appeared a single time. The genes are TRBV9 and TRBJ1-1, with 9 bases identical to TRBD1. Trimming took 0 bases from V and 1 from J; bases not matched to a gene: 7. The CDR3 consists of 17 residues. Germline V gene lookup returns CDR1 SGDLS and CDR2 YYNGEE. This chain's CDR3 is CASSVVTGGLANTEAFF. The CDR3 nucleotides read TGTGCCAGCAGCGTAGTGACAGGGGGGTTAGCGAACACTGAAGCTTTCTTT. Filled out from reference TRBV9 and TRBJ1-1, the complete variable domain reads DSGVTQTPKHLITATGQRVTLRCSPRSGDLSVYWYQQSLDQGLQFLIQYYNGEERAKGNILERFSAQQFPDLHSELNLSSLELGDSALYFCASSVVTGGLANTEAFFGQGTRLTVV.

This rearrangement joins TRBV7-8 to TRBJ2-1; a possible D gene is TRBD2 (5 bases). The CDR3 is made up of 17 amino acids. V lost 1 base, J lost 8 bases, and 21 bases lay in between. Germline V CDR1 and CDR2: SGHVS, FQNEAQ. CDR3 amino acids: CASSLGFREPLGDEQFF. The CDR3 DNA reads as TGTGCCAGCAGCTTAGGATTTCGGGAACCCCTGGGTGATGAGCAGTTCTTC.

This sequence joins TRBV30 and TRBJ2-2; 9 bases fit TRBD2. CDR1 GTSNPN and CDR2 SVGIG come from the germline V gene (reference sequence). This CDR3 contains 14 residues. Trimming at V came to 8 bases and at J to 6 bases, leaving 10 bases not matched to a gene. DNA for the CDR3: TGTGCCGGCTCACTAGCGGGCTGGTCCGGGGAGCTGTTTTTT. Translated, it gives CAGSLAGWSGELFF.